Listed below are T cell receptor beta chains from one sample, sequenced in a study of blood T cell repertoires in COVID-19. TCRdb keeps only in-frame clones here, not all; method: immunoSEQ multiplex PCR. The repertoire holds 200,000 to 250,000 clones, with 86% as singletons. Sequencing was carried out using peripheral blood. The receptors come from a man aged 30-40 years who had recovered from COVID-19. The CDR3 runs from the conserved cysteine through the conserved F or W. The D gene is left open where the match is weak. Part of the rows lack a size; the others show once, few, many or a class for expanded clones.

v_gene: TRBV18; abundance: -; d_gene: -; j_gene: TRBJ2-1; CDR3nt: TGTGCCAGCTCACCGGACGAGGGGGGGGCCCAGTTCTTC; CDR3aa: CASSPDEGGAQFF
v_gene: TRBV19; abundance: -; d_gene: -; j_gene: TRBJ2-5; CDR3nt: TGTGCCAGTAGTATAGTGACTACCTCGGGAGAGACCCAGTACTTC; CDR3aa: CASSIVTTSGETQYF
v_gene: TRBV5-4; abundance: -; d_gene: -; j_gene: TRBJ1-4; CDR3nt: TGTGCCAGCAGCTCAGAAACTAATGAAAAACTGTTTTTT; CDR3aa: CASSSETNEKLFF
v_gene: TRBV4-1; abundance: -; d_gene: -; j_gene: TRBJ2-1; CDR3nt: TGCGCCAGCAGCCAATTAGCTCTTGAGCAGTTCTTC; CDR3aa: CASSQLALEQFF
v_gene: TRBV9; abundance: -; d_gene: TRBD1; j_gene: TRBJ2-5; CDR3nt: TGTGCCAGCAGCGTGGGGACAGGGTCTATACAAGAGACCCAGTACTTC; CDR3aa: CASSVGTGSIQETQYF
v_gene: TRBV15; abundance: -; d_gene: TRBD1; j_gene: TRBJ1-1; CDR3nt: TGTGCCACCAGCAGGGGACAGGCAATGAATGCTTTCTTT; CDR3aa: CATSRGQAMNAFF
v_gene: TRBV18; abundance: -; d_gene: -; j_gene: TRBJ1-2; CDR3nt: TGTGCCAGCTCACCAAGGGTAGCTCAGGGTACGACTAACTATGGCTACACCTTC; CDR3aa: CASSPRVAQGTTNYGYTF
v_gene: TRBV7-9; abundance: -; d_gene: -; j_gene: TRBJ2-2; CDR3nt: TGTGCCAGCAGCTCATCCCCCGGGACTGACGCGAACACCGGGGAGCTGTTTTTT; CDR3aa: CASSSSPGTDANTGELFF
v_gene: TRBV5-1; abundance: once; d_gene: -; j_gene: TRBJ2-2; CDR3nt: TGCGCCAGCAGCTCCAGCAGGTTACCGAACACCGGGGAGCTGTTTTTT; CDR3aa: CASSSSRLPNTGELFF
v_gene: TRBV5-6; abundance: -; d_gene: -; j_gene: TRBJ1-1; CDR3nt: TGTGCCAGCAGCTGGCCTACAGGGAACACTGAAGCTTTCTTT; CDR3aa: CASSWPTGNTEAFF
v_gene: TRBV6-1; abundance: -; d_gene: TRBD1; j_gene: TRBJ2-1; CDR3nt: TGTGCCAGCAGTGGGGACAGGGGGCCGAAATACTACAATGAGCAGTTCTTC; CDR3aa: CASSGDRGPKYYNEQFF
v_gene: TRBV4-2; abundance: -; d_gene: TRBD1; j_gene: TRBJ1-5; CDR3nt: TGTGCCAGCAGCCAAACTACCGGGACAGGGGATCAGCCCCAGCATTTT; CDR3aa: CASSQTTGTGDQPQHF
v_gene: TRBV7-2; abundance: -; d_gene: TRBD2; j_gene: TRBJ2-3; CDR3nt: TGTGCCAGCAGCGCAGAGAGGCGGGGGGCAGCGGATACGCAGTATTTT; CDR3aa: CASSAERRGAADTQYF
v_gene: TRBV30; abundance: -; d_gene: TRBD2; j_gene: TRBJ2-3; CDR3nt: TGTGCCTGGGCGGGGGGGGCCAGTAGCACAGATACGCAGTATTTT; CDR3aa: CAWAGGASSTDTQYF
v_gene: TRBV19; abundance: -; d_gene: TRBD2; j_gene: TRBJ2-1; CDR3nt: TGTGCCAGTAGTATAAGCCGGGGGGGCAATGAGCAGTTCTTC; CDR3aa: CASSISRGGNEQFF
v_gene: TRBV9; abundance: -; d_gene: -; j_gene: TRBJ2-3; CDR3nt: TGTGCCAGCAGCGTGGACTTCTCCACGCAGTATTTT; CDR3aa: CASSVDFSTQYF
v_gene: TRBV5-1; abundance: -; d_gene: TRBD2; j_gene: TRBJ2-1; CDR3nt: TGCGCCAGCAGCCCAAGCGGGAGCGATGAGCAGTTCTTC; CDR3aa: CASSPSGSDEQFF
v_gene: TRBV24-1; abundance: -; d_gene: -; j_gene: TRBJ1-1; CDR3nt: TGTGCCACCAGTGAGAGGAACACTGAAGCTTTCTTT; CDR3aa: CATSERNTEAFF
v_gene: TRBV4-3; abundance: once; d_gene: -; j_gene: TRBJ2-6; CDR3nt: TGCGCCAGCAGCCAAGATGGCAATGTGATTTACTCTGGGGCCAACGTCCTGACTTTC; CDR3aa: CASSQDGNVIYSGANVLTF
v_gene: TRBV6-5; abundance: -; d_gene: TRBD1; j_gene: TRBJ2-1; CDR3nt: TGTGCCAGCAAACAGGGGGCGGGTGAGCAGTTCTTC; CDR3aa: CASKQGAGEQFF
v_gene: TRBV5-1; abundance: once; d_gene: TRBD1; j_gene: TRBJ2-1; CDR3nt: TGCGCCAGCAGCTTGGTAGGGCAGGGGGCCTACAATGAGCAGTTCTTC; CDR3aa: CASSLVGQGAYNEQFF
v_gene: TRBV19; abundance: once; d_gene: -; j_gene: TRBJ2-7; CDR3nt: TGTGCCAGTAGCCCCGTGGGCAGCTCCTACGAGCAGTACTTC; CDR3aa: CASSPVGSSYEQYF
v_gene: TRBV4-2; abundance: -; d_gene: TRBD1; j_gene: TRBJ1-1; CDR3nt: TGTGCCAGCAGCGCCGACAGGGGCGCCCTCACTGAAGCTTTCTTT; CDR3aa: CASSADRGALTEAFF
v_gene: TRBV29-1; abundance: -; d_gene: TRBD1; j_gene: TRBJ2-2; CDR3nt: TGCAGCGGCGGACAGGGCAGCACCGGGGAGCTGTTTTTT; CDR3aa: CSGGQGSTGELFF
v_gene: TRBV5-8; abundance: -; d_gene: TRBD1; j_gene: TRBJ1-6; CDR3nt: TGTGCCAGCAGCGGACAGGGTACGGGGCGTTTAGTGAATTCACCCCTCCACTTT; CDR3aa: CASSGQGTGRLVNSPLHF
v_gene: TRBV12-3/TRBV12-4; abundance: -; d_gene: -; j_gene: TRBJ1-6; CDR3nt: TGTGCCAGCAGTCTATATAATTCACCCCTCCACTTT; CDR3aa: CASSLYNSPLHF
v_gene: TRBV7-9; abundance: -; d_gene: TRBD1; j_gene: TRBJ1-1; CDR3nt: TGTGCCAGCAGTCCCGACAGGGACGGCACTGAAGCTTTCTTT; CDR3aa: CASSPDRDGTEAFF
v_gene: TRBV19; abundance: -; d_gene: -; j_gene: TRBJ1-2; CDR3nt: TGTGCCAGCCAAATAGGGGGTTTCCAGCTGGGCTACACCTTC; CDR3aa: CASQIGGFQLGYTF
v_gene: TRBV27; abundance: few; d_gene: TRBD1; j_gene: TRBJ2-3; CDR3nt: TGTGCCAGCTCGGACAGGGTCGGGACAGATACGCAGTATTTT; CDR3aa: CASSDRVGTDTQYF
v_gene: TRBV24-1; abundance: -; d_gene: -; j_gene: TRBJ2-2; CDR3nt: TGTGCCACCAGTGACGGGACATATGCGAACACCGGGGAGCTGTTTTTT; CDR3aa: CATSDGTYANTGELFF
v_gene: TRBV5-1; abundance: -; d_gene: -; j_gene: TRBJ2-7; CDR3nt: TGCGCCAGCCGGGAAAACTACGAGCAGTACTTC; CDR3aa: CASRENYEQYF
v_gene: TRBV4-3; abundance: -; d_gene: -; j_gene: TRBJ1-5; CDR3nt: TGCGCCAGCAGCCAAGACAGATTCGGCAATCAGCCCCAGCATTTT; CDR3aa: CASSQDRFGNQPQHF
v_gene: TRBV6-5; abundance: -; d_gene: -; j_gene: TRBJ1-4; CDR3nt: TGTGCCAGCAAGCGGGACTTGGGGGAAAAACTGTTTTTT; CDR3aa: CASKRDLGEKLFF
v_gene: TRBV11-2; abundance: -; d_gene: -; j_gene: TRBJ2-7; CDR3nt: TGTGCCAGCAGCTTCCCGCTACTAGAGCAGTACTTC; CDR3aa: CASSFPLLEQYF
v_gene: TRBV14; abundance: -; d_gene: TRBD1; j_gene: TRBJ1-1; CDR3nt: TGTGCCAGCAGCCAAGGACCCCAGGGGGCCACTGAAGCTTTCTTT; CDR3aa: CASSQGPQGATEAFF
v_gene: TRBV7-9; abundance: -; d_gene: TRBD1; j_gene: TRBJ2-2; CDR3nt: TGTGCCAGCAGCTCTCCGGGACAGCTACCCACCGGGGAGCTGTTTTTT; CDR3aa: CASSSPGQLPTGELFF
v_gene: TRBV6-5; abundance: -; d_gene: TRBD2; j_gene: TRBJ2-1; CDR3nt: TGTGCCAGCAGTTACGGTTCTAGCGGGGGTTACAATGAGCAGTTCTTC; CDR3aa: CASSYGSSGGYNEQFF
v_gene: TRBV13; abundance: -; d_gene: TRBD2; j_gene: TRBJ2-7; CDR3nt: TGTGCCAGCAGCCTCGGGACTAGCGGGGGGGCCTCCTACGAGCAGTACTTC; CDR3aa: CASSLGTSGGASYEQYF
v_gene: TRBV21-1; abundance: once; d_gene: -; j_gene: TRBJ2-5; CDR3nt: TGTGCCAGCAGCACCCGACTAGCGGGGGGTAGGGAGACCCAGTACTTC; CDR3aa: CASSTRLAGGRETQYF
v_gene: TRBV29-1; abundance: -; d_gene: -; j_gene: TRBJ2-7; CDR3nt: TGCAGCGTTGTAACGTGGGGCGACGAGCAGTACTTC; CDR3aa: CSVVTWGDEQYF